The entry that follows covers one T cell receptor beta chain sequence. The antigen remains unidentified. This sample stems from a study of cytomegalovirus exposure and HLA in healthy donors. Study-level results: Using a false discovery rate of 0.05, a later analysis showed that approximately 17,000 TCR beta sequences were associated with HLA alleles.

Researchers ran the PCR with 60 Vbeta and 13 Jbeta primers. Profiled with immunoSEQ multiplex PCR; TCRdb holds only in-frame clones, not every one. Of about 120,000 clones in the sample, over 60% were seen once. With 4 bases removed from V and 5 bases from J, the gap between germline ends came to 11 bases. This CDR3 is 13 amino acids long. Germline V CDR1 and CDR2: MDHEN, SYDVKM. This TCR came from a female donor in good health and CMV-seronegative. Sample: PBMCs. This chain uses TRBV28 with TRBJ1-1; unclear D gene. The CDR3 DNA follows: TGTGCCAGCAGTTCAGTTACCGGGACTGAAGCTTTCTTT. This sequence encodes CASSSVTGTEAFF.